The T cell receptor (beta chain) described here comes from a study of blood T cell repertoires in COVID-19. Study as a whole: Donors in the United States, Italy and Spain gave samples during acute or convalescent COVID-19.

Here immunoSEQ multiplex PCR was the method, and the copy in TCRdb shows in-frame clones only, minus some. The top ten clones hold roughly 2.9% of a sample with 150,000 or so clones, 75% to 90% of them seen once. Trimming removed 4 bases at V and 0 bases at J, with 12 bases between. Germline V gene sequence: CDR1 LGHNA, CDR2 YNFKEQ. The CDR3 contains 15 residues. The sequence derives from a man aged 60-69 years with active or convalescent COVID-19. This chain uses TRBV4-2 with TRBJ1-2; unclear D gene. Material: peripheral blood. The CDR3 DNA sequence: TGTGCCAGCAGCCCAGAGAGGGAGACTAACTATGGCTACACCTTC. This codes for CASSPERETNYGYTF.